This TCR beta chain was found in a study of blood T cell repertoires in COVID-19. Study-level information: Sites across the United States, Italy and Spain contributed samples from acute and convalescent COVID-19. The cDNA or gDNA used as material had been derived from T cells, B-cell-depleted T cells, or PBMCs.

Original processing methods: Amplification of reference gene primers was used by the study to estimate nucleated cell counts. The table came from immunoSEQ multiplex PCR; TCRdb's copy has only in-frame clones and leaves some out. For V, J and clone size, that table is used; D and trimming come from the DNA. The repertoire holds about 300,000 clones, with roughly 90% as singletons. CDR1 is SEHNR, CDR2 FQNEAQ, per germline (reference sequence). This CDR3 contains 15 residues. The germline V and J ends were trimmed by 5 bases and 3 bases, with 14 bases remaining between them. This TCR derives from a man aged 18 to 35 who had recovered from COVID-19. The sample comprised peripheral blood. The rearrangement uses TRBV7-9 and TRBJ2-1; a possible D gene is TRBD2 (6 bases). CDR3 residues: CASSAVAESYNEQFF. CDR3 sequence (DNA): TGTGCCAGCAGCGCGGTAGCGGAGAGCTACAATGAGCAGTTCTTC.